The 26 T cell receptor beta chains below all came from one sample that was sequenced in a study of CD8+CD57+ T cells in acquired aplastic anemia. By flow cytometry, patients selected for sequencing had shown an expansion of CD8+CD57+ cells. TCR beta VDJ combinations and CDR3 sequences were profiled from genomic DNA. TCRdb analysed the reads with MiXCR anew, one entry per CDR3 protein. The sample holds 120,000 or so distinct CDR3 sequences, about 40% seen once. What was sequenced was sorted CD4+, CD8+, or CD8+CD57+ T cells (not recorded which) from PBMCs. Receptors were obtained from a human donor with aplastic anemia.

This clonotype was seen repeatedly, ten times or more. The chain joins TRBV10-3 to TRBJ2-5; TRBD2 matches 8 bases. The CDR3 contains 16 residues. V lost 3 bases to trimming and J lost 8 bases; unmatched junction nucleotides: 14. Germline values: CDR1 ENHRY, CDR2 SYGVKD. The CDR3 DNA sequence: TGTGCCATCAGTGACGGAGCGGGGGCGTCCTCGGGAACCCAGTACTTC. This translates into CAISDGAGASSGTQYF.

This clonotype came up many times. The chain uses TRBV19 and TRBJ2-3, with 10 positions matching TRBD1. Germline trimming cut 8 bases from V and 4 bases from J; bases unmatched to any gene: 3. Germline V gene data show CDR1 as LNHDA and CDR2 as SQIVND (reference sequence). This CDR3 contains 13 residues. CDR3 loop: CASSDRGPDTQYF. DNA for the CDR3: TGTGCCAGTTCCGACAGGGGGCCAGATACGCAGTATTTT.

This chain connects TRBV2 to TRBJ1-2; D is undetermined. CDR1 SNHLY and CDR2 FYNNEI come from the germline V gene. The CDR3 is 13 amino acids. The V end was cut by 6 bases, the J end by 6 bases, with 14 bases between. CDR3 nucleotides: TGTGCCAGCAGCAGCCCTGGAGGTGATGGCTACACCTTC. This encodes CASSSPGGDGYTF.

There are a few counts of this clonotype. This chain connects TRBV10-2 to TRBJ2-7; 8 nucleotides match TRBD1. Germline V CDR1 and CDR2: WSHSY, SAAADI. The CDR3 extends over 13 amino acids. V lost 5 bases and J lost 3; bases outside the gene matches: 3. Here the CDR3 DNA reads TGCGCCAGCAGTTCGGACAGGGTCTACGAGCAGTACTTC. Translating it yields CASSSDRVYEQYF.

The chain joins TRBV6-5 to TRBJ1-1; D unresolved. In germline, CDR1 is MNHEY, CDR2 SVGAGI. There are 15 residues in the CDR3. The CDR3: CARSYRATLNTEAFF. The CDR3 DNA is TGTGCTCGCAGTTACCGCGCCACATTGAACACTGAAGCTTTCTTT.

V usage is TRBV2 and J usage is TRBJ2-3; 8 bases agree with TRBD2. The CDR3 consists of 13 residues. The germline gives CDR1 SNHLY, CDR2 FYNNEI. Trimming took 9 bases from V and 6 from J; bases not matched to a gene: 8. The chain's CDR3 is CARGRGGYDTQYF. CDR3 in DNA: TGTGCCAGGGGACGGGGGGGCTATGATACGCAGTATTTT.

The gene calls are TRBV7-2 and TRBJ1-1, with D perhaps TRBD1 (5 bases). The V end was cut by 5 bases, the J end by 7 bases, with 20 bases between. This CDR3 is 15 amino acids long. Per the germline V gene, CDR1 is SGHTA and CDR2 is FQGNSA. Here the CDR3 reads CASSGGSSGFLEAFF. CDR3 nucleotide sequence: TGTGCCAGCAGCGGGGGGAGTTCGGGGTTCCTTGAAGCTTTCTTT.

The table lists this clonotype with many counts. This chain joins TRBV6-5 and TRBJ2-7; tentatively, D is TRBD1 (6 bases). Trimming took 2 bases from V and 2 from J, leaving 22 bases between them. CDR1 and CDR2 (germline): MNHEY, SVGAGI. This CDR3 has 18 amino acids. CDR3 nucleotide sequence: TGTGCCAGCAGTTACGTACGGTATAGGAACAGGGTAACCTACGAGCAGTACTTC. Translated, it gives CASSYVRYRNRVTYEQYF.

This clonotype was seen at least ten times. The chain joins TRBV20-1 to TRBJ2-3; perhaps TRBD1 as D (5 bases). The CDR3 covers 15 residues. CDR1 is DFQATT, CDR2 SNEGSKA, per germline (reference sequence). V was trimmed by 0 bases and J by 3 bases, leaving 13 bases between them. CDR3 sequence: CSARDGDSVTDTQYF. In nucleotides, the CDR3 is TGCAGTGCTAGAGATGGTGACAGTGTTACAGATACGCAGTATTTT.

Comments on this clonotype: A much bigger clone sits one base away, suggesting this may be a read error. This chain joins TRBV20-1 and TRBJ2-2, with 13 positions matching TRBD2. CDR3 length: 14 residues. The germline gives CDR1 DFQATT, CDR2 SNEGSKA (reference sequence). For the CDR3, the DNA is TGCAGTGCTATACTAGCGGGGGGGACCGAGGAGCTGTTTTTT. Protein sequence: CSAILAGGTEELFF.

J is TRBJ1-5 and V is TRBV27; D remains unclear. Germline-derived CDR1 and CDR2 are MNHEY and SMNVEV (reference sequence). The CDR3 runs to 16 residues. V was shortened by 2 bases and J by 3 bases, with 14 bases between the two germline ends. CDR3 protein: CASSLNSLRYNQPQHF. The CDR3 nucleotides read TGTGCCAGCAGTTTAAATTCCCTACGGTACAATCAGCCCCAGCATTTT.

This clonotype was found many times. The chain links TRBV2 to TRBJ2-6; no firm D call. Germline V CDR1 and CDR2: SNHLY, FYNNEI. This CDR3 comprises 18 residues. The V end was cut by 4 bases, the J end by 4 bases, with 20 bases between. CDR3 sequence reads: CASSGAGADRSGANVLTF. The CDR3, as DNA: TGTGCCAGCAGTGGGGCAGGTGCCGATCGGAGCGGGGCCAACGTCCTGACTTTC.

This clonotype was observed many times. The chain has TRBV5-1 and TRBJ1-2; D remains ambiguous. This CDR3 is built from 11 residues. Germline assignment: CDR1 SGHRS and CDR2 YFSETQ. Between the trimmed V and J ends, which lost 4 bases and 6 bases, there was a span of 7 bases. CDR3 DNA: TGCGCCAGCAGCGCCGGCGATGGCTACACCTTC. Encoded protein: CASSAGDGYTF.

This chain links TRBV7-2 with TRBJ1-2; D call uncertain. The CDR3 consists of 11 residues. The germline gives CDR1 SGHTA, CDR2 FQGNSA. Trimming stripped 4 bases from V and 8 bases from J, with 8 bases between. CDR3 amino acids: CASSSGPGYTF. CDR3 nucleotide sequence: TGTGCCAGCAGCTCCGGACCCGGCTACACCTTC.

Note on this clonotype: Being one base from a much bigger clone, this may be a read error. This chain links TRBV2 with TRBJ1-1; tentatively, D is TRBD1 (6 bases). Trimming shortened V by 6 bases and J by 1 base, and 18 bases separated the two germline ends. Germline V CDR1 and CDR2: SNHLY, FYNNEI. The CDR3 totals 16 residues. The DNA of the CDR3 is TGTGCCAGCAGGGGGGGGGCAGGGCTGGAGAACACTGAAGCTTTCTTT. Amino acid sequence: CASRGGAGLENTEAFF. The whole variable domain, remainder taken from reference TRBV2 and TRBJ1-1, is EPEVTQTPSHQVTQMGQEVILRCVPISNHLYFYWYRQILGQKVEFLVSFYNNEISEKSEIFDDQFSVERPDGSNFTLKIRSTKLEDSAMYFCASRGGAGLENTEAFFGQGTRLTVV.

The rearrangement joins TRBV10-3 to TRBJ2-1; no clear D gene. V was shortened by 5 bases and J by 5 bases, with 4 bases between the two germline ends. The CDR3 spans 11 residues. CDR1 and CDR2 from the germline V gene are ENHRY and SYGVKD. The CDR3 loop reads CAISSNNEQFF. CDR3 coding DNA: TGTGCCATCAGTTCCAACAATGAGCAGTTCTTC.

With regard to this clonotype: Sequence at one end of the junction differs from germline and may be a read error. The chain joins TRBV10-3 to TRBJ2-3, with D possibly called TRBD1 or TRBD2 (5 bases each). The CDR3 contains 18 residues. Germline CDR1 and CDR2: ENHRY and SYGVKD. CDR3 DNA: TGTGCCACCAGTCCTCCCCAAACGGGACGGGGCAATAAGGATACGCAGTATTTT. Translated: CATSPPQTGRGNKDTQYF.

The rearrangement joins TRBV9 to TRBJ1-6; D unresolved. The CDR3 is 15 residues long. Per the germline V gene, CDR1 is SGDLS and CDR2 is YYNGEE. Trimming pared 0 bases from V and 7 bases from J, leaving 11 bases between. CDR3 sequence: CASSVDAGRNSPLHF. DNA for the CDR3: TGTGCCAGCAGCGTAGATGCCGGGAGGAATTCACCCCTCCACTTT.

The CDR3 loop is CASSIFTGSNQPQHF. The CDR3, as DNA: TGTGCCAGTAGTATCTTTACAGGGAGCAATCAGCCCCAGCATTTT. The V and J genes are TRBV19 and TRBJ1-5; weak D call: TRBD1 (6 bases). Germline V gives CDR1 LNHDA, CDR2 SQIVND (reference sequence). The CDR3 consists of 15 residues. Trimming shortened V by 3 bases and J by 1 base, and 10 bases separated the two germline ends.

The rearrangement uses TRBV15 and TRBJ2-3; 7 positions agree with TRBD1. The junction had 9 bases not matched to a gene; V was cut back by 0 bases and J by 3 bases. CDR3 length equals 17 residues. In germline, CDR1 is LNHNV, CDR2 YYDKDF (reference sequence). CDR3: CATSRERAGGTTDTQYF. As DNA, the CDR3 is TGTGCCACCAGCAGAGAGAGGGCAGGGGGAACGACAGATACGCAGTATTTT.

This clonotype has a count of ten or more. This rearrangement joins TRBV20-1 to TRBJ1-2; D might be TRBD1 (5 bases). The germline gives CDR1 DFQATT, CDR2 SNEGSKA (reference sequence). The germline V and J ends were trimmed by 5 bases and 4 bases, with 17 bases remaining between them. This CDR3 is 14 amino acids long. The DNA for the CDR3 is TGCAGTGCTTGGTGGAGCGACAGCCCCTATGGCTACACCTTC. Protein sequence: CSAWWSDSPYGYTF.

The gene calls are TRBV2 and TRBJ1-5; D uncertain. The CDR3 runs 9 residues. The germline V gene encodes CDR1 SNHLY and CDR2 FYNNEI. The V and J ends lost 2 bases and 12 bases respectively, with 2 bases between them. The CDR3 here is CASSESQHF. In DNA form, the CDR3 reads TGTGCCAGCAGTGAAAGCCAGCATTTT.

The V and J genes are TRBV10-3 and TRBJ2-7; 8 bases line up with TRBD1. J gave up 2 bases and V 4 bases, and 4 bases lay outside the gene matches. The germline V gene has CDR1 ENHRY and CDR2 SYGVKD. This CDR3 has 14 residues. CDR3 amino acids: CAISGTGPAYEQYF. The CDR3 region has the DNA TGTGCCATCAGTGGGACAGGGCCCGCCTACGAGCAGTACTTC.

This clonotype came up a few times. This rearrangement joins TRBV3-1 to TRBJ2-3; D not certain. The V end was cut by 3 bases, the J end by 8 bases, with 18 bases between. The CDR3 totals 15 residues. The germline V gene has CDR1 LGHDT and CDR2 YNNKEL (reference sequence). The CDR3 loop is CASSQAYRPGGTQYF. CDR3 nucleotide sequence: TGTGCCAGCAGCCAGGCCTACCGGCCCGGTGGTACGCAGTATTTT.

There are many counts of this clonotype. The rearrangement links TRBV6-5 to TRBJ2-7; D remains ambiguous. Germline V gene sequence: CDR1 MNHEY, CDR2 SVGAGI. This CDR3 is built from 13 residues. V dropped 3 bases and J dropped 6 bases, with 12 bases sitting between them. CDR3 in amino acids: CASSYGVSGEQYF. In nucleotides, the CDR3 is TGTGCCAGCAGTTATGGGGTATCGGGCGAGCAGTACTTC.

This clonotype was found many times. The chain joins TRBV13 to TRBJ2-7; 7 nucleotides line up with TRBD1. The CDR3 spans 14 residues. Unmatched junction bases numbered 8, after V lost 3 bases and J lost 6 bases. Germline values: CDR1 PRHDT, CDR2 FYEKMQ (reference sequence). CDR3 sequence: CASSLRDSLGEQYF. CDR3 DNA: TGTGCCAGCAGCTTGAGGGACAGCCTGGGCGAGCAGTACTTC.